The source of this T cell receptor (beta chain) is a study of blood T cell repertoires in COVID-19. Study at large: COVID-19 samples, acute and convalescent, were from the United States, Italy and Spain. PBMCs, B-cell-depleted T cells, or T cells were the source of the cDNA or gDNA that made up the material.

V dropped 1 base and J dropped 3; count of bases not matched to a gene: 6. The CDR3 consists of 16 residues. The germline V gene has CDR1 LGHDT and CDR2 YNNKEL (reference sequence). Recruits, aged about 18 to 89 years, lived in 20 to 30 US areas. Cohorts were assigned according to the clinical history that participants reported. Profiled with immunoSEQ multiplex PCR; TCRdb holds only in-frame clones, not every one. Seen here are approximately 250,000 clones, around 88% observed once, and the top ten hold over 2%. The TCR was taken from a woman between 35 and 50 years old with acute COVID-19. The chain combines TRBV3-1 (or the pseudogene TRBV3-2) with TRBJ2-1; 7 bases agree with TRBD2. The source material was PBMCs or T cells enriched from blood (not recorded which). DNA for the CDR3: TGTGCCAGCAGCCAAGCCACGCGGACTAGCTACAATGAGCAGTTCTTC. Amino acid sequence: CASSQATRTSYNEQFF.